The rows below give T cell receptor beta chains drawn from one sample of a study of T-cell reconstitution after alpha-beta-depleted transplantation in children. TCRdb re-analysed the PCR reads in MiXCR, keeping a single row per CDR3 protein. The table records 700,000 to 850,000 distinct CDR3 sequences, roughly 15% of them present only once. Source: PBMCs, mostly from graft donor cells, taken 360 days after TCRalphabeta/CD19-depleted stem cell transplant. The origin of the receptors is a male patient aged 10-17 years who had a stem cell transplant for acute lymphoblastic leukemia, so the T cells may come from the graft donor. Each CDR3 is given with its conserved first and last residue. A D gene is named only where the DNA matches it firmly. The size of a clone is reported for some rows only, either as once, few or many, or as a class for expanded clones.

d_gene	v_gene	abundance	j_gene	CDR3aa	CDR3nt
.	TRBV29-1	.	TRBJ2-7	CSVEGVGLGYEQYF	TGCAGCGTTGAAGGGGTGGGACTCGGATACGAGCAGTACTTC
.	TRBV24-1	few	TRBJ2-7	CATSDGAPYEQYF	TGTGCCACCAGTGACGGGGCTCCCTACGAGCAGTACTTC
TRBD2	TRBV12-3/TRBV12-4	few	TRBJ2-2	CASSMLADTGELFF	TGTGCCAGCAGTATGCTAGCGGACACCGGGGAGCTGTTTTTT
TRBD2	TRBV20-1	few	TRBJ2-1	CSAGGGRARNEQFF	TGCAGTGCCGGGGGTGGGAGGGCCCGAAATGAGCAGTTCTTC
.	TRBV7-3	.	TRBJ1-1	CASSLVGGAPYTEAFF	TGTGCCAGCAGCTTAGTCGGGGGCGCACCTTACACTGAAGCTTTCTTT
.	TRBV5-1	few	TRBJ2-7	CASSLGTHGISYEQYF	TGCGCCAGCAGCCTCGGGACTCACGGGATTTCCTACGAGCAGTACTTC
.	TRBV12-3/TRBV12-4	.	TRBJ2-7	CASSLEGGKTYEQYF	TGTGCCAGCAGTTTAGAGGGGGGAAAGACCTACGAGCAGTACTTC
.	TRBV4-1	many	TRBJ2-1	CASSQEALGVLGNEQFF	TGCGCCAGCAGCCAAGAGGCGTTGGGTGTTCTCGGAAATGAGCAGTTCTTC
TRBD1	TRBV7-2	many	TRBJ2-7	CASSALPTGGSSVQYF	TGTGCCAGCAGCGCCCTCCCGACAGGGGGAAGCTCGGTGCAGTACTTC
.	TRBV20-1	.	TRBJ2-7	CSASPTQVSYEQYF	TGCAGTGCTAGTCCCACACAGGTCTCCTACGAGCAGTACTTC
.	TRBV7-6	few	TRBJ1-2	CATGNYGYTF	TGTGCCACAGGGAACTATGGCTACACCTTC
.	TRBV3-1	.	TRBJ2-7	CASSQGSSEQYF	TGTGCCAGCAGCCAGGGTTCGTCCGAGCAGTACTTC
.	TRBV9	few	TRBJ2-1	CASSVSPSTELHNEQFF	TGTGCCAGCAGCGTAAGTCCCTCGACTGAACTCCACAATGAGCAGTTCTTC
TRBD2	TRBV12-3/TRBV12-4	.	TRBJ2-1	CASSWRTSGTSGKGNEQFF	TGTGCCAGCAGTTGGCGGACATCGGGGACTAGCGGGAAAGGTAATGAGCAGTTCTTC
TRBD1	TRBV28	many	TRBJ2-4	CASRPYRGDIQYF	TGTGCCAGCCGACCATACAGGGGAGACATTCAGTACTTC
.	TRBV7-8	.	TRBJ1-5	CASSLDSYNQPQHF	TGTGCCAGCAGCTTGGACAGCTACAATCAGCCCCAGCATTTT
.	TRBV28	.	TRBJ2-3	CASTRKPPQGSDTQYF	TGTGCCAGCACCAGGAAACCGCCACAGGGCTCAGATACGCAGTATTTT
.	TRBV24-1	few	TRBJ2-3	CATSAAAPTDTQYF	TGTGCCACCAGTGCGGCCGCACCCACAGATACGCAGTATTTT
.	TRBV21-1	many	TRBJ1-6	CASSKGRTGRDSPLHF	TGTGCCAGCAGCAAAGGCAGGACAGGGAGAGATTCACCCCTCCACTTT
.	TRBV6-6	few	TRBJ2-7	CASSYGIEQYF	TGTGCCAGCAGTTACGGCATCGAGCAGTACTTC
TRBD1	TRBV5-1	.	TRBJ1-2	CASSLGGTGGIYGYTF	TGCGCCAGCAGCTTGGGAGGGACAGGGGGGATCTATGGCTACACCTTC
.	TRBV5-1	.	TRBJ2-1	CASSPEATNYNEQFF	TGCGCCAGCAGCCCCGAGGCCACTAACTACAATGAGCAGTTCTTC
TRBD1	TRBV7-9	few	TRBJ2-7	CASSWDRGFSYEQYF	TGTGCCAGCAGCTGGGACAGGGGTTTCTCCTACGAGCAGTACTTC
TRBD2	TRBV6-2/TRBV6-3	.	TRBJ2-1	CASSSGRTYSYNEQFF	TGTGCCAGCAGCAGCGGGAGGACCTACTCCTACAATGAGCAGTTCTTC
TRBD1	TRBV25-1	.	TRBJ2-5	CAGGQGETQYF	TGTGCAGGGGGACAGGGGGAGACCCAGTACTTC
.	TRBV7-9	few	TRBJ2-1	CASSQDGRPLYNEQFF	TGTGCCAGCAGTCAAGATGGGCGCCCCCTATACAATGAGCAGTTCTTC